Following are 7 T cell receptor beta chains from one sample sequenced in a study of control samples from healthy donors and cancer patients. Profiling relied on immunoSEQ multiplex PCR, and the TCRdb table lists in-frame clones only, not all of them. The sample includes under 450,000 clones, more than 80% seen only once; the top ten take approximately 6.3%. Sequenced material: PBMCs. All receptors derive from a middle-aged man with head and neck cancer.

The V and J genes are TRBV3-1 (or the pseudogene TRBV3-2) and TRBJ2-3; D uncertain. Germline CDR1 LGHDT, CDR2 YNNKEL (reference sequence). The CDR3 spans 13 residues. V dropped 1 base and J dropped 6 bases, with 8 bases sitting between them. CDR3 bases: TGTGCCAGCAGCCAAGCCTCTAGGGATACGCAGTATTTT. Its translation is CASSQASRDTQYF.

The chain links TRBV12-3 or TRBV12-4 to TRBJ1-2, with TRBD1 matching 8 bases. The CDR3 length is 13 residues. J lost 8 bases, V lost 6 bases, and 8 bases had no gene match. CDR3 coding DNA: TGTGCCAGCAGCTTGGGCGGGACAGGCGGCTACACCTTC. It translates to CASSLGGTGGYTF.

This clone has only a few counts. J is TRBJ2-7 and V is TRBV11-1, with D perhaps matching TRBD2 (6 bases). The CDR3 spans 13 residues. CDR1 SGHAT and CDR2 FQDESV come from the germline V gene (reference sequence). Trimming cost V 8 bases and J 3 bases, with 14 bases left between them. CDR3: CASGRDSDYEQYF. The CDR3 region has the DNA TGTGCCAGCGGCCGGGACTCTGACTACGAGCAGTACTTC.

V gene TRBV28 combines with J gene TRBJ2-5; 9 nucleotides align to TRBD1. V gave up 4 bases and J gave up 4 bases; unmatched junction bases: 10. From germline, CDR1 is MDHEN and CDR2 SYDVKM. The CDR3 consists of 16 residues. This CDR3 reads CASSSLEQGAGETQYF. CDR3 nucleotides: TGTGCCAGCAGTTCCCTCGAACAGGGGGCGGGAGAGACCCAGTACTTC.

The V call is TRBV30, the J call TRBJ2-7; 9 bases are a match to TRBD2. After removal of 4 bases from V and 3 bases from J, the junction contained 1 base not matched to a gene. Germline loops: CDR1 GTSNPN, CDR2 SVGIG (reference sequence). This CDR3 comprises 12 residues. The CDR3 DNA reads TGTGCCTGGACTAGCGGGAACTACGAGCAGTACTTC. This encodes CAWTSGNYEQYF. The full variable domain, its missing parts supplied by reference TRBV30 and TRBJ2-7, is SQTIHQWPATLVQPVGSPLSLECTVEGTSNPNLYWYRQAAGRGLQLLFYSVGIGQISSEVPQNLSASRPQDRQFILSSKKLLLSDSGFYLCAWTSGNYEQYFGPGTRLTVT.

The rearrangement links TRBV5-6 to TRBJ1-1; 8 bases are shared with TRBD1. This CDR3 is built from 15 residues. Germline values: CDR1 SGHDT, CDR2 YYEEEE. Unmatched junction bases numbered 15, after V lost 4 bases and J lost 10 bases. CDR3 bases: TGTGCCAGCAGCCAACGACAGGGGCAAGAGGGTGTAGCTTTCTTT. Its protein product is CASSQRQGQEGVAFF.

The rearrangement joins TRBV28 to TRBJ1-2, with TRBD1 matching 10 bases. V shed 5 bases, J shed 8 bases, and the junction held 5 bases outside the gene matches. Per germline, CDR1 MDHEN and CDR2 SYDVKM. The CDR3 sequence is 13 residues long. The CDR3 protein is CASSPGTGEGYTF. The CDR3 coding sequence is TGTGCCAGCAGTCCGGGGACAGGGGAAGGCTACACCTTC.